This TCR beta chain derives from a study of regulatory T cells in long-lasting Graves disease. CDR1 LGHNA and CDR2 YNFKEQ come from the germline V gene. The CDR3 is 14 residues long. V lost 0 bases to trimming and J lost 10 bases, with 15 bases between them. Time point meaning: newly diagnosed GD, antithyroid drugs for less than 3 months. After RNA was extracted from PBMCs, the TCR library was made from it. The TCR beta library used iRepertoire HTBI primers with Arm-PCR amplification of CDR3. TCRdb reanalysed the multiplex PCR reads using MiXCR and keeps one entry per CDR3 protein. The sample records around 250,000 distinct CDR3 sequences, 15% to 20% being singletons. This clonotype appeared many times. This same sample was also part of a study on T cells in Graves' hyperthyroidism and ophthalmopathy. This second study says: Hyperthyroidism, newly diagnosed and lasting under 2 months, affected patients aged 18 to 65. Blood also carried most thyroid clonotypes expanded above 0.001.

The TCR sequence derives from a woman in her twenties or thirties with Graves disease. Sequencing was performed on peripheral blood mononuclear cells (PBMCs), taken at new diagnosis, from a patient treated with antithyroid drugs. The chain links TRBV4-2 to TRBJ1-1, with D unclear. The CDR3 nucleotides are TGTGCCAGCAGCCAAGAAAGACACCCCCCGGCAGCTTTCTTT. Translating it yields CASSQERHPPAAFF.